What follows are 22 T cell receptor beta chains derived from one specimen sequenced in a study of shared clonotypes between healthy human individuals. Clones were sequenced by immunoSEQ multiplex PCR, and TCRdb holds only the in-frame ones, with some missing. The sample carries about half a million clones, over 70% recorded once. The specimen sequenced was PBMCs. Receptors were obtained from a woman aged 40 to 55 in good health. Some clones in this sample may be carry-over from other donors' samples.

V usage is TRBV29-1 and J usage is TRBJ2-1; 8 nucleotides agree with TRBD1. V gave up 2 bases and J gave up 4 bases; unmatched junction bases: 10. Germline loops: CDR1 SQVTM, CDR2 ANQGSEA. The CDR3 extends over 16 amino acids. DNA for the CDR3: TGCAGCGTTGAACTGGGCCAGGGGGCTTCTTACAATGAGCAGTTCTTC. Its translation: CSVELGQGASYNEQFF.

This clone was counted a few times. V and J are TRBV2 and TRBJ1-2; D is perhaps TRBD1 (6 bases). V was pared by 10 bases and J by 2 bases, with 17 bases between. The CDR3 spans 14 residues. Looked up from germline, CDR1 is SNHLY and CDR2 is FYNNEI. CDR3 region: CATTSGGVNYGYTF. In nucleotides, the CDR3 is TGTGCCACGACGAGTGGGGGCGTCAACTATGGCTACACCTTC.

CDR3 nucleotide sequence: TGTGCCAGCAGTGAATGGGCTAGCGGGAGCTCCTACGAGCAGTACTTC. Translation gives CASSEWASGSSYEQYF. The J gene is TRBJ2-7, the V gene TRBV6-1, with 10 bases fitting TRBD2. This CDR3 has 16 residues. CDR1 MNHNS and CDR2 SASEGT come from the germline V gene. Trimming cost V 2 bases and J 0 bases; bases outside gene matches: 4.

The chain links TRBV6-5 to TRBJ2-2, with 11 bases identical to TRBD2. This CDR3 contains 14 residues. The V gene's germline CDR1 is MNHEY and CDR2 SVGAGI. J gave up 4 bases and V 5 bases, and 0 bases lay outside the gene matches. In DNA form, the CDR3 reads TGTGCCAGCAGTCTAGCGGGAGGCACCGGGGAGCTGTTTTTT. Its protein product is CASSLAGGTGELFF.

This chain's CDR3 is CASSPTARSSYEQYF. Here the CDR3 DNA reads TGTGCCAGCTCGCCGACCGCACGAAGCTCCTACGAGCAGTACTTC. This chain uses TRBV18 with TRBJ2-7; D is uncertain. Germline CDR1 and CDR2: KGHSH and LQKENI. Deletions cut 6 bases from V and 0 bases from J, with 15 bases between. The CDR3 is 15 amino acids.

A word on this clone: This likely reflects a read error, since a far larger clone is one base away. The chain couples TRBV9 to TRBJ2-5; D uncertain. The CDR3 extends over 14 amino acids. Germline CDR1 reads SGDLS; CDR2 reads YYNGEE. V lost 3 bases and J lost 3, with 12 bases in between. The CDR3 reads CASSGSRREETQYF. The CDR3 nucleotides are TGTGCCAGCAGCGGTAGCAGAAGAGAAGAGACCCAGTACTTC.

The chain links TRBV2 to TRBJ2-3; possibly TRBD2 for D (5 bases). Germline values: CDR1 SNHLY, CDR2 FYNNEI. The CDR3 runs 14 residues. With 6 bases removed from V and 0 bases from J, the gap between germline ends came to 10 bases. CDR3 coding DNA: TGTGCCAGCAGGCCAGCGGAGAGCACAGATACGCAGTATTTT. Protein product: CASRPAESTDTQYF.

V usage is TRBV7-8 and J usage is TRBJ1-4; 10 bases agree with TRBD1. The junction had 14 bases not matched to a gene; V was cut back by 5 bases and J by 8 bases. CDR3 length: 17 residues. Germline CDR1 SGHVS, CDR2 FQNEAQ. Written as DNA, the CDR3 is TGTGCCAGCAGCCTAACCCGTTCCGGGACAGGGGAAGAAAAACTGTTTTTT. Translating it yields CASSLTRSGTGEEKLFF.

This clone occurred once. This sequence is one base from a far larger clone and is likely a read error. This same CDR3 is encoded by further DNA sequences in the sample. The rearrangement links TRBV11-1 to TRBJ2-4; D ambiguous. From germline, CDR1 is SGHAT and CDR2 FQDESV (reference sequence). This CDR3 has 16 residues. V lost 1 base and J lost 0, with 10 bases in between. DNA for the CDR3: TGTGCCAGCAGCTTAGGGGCAGGTCTAGCCAAAAACATTCAGTACTTC. Encoded protein: CASSLGAGLAKNIQYF.

The chain employs TRBV6-1 and TRBJ1-4; D ambiguous. Germline V gene sequence: CDR1 MNHNS, CDR2 SASEGT. V shed 2 bases and J shed 8 bases, with 12 bases lying between them. The CDR3 sequence is 14 residues long. Written as DNA, the CDR3 is TGTGCCAGCAGTGAATCCGGCATGAGAGAAAAACTGTTTTTT. This sequence encodes CASSESGMREKLFF.

In regard to this clone: With a far larger clone one base away, a read error is the likely cause. Other DNA sequences of this sample code for an identical CDR3. The rearrangement uses TRBV5-1 and TRBJ2-7; 7 bases fit TRBD2. The CDR3 runs to 16 residues. From germline, CDR1 is SGHRS and CDR2 YFSETQ. The V gene end was trimmed by 4 bases and the J gene end by 4 bases; junction bases not matched to a gene: 14. CDR3 region: CASSPGLAGVAYEQYF. In DNA form, the CDR3 reads TGCGCCAGCAGCCCGGGACTGGCGGGAGTTGCGTACGAGCAGTACTTC. The variable domain in full, completed from reference TRBV5-1 and TRBJ2-7, reads KAGVTQTPRYLIKTRGQQVTLSCSPISGHRSVSWYQQTPGQGLQFLFEYFSETQRNKGNFPGRFSGRQFSNSRSEMNVSTLELGDSALYLCASSPGLAGVAYEQYFGPGTRLTVT.

The chain links TRBV30 to TRBJ1-4; D is possibly TRBD1 (6 bases). V gave up 0 bases and J gave up 7 bases, with 6 bases separating them. Germline V gene sequence: CDR1 GTSNPN, CDR2 SVGIG (reference sequence). CDR3 length: 12 residues. CDR3 region: CAWSVQGEKLFF. The DNA for the CDR3 is TGTGCCTGGAGTGTACAGGGTGAAAAACTGTTTTTT.

The chain carries TRBV2 and TRBJ1-4; no clear D gene. Germline assignment: CDR1 SNHLY and CDR2 FYNNEI. The CDR3 has 15 residues. Trimming pared 4 bases from V and 4 bases from J, leaving 13 bases between. CDR3 in DNA: TGTGCCAGCAGTGCTTTGGCGACCGGTAATGAAAAACTGTTTTTT. Translating gives CASSALATGNEKLFF.

This clone was seen a single time. A read error may be the cause here, since a much bigger clone is one base away. Other DNA sequences within the sample encode an identical CDR3. The chain combines TRBV9 with TRBJ2-3; tentatively, D is TRBD1 or TRBD2 (5 bases each). Germline V gives CDR1 SGDLS, CDR2 YYNGEE. This CDR3 is built from 14 residues. The CDR3 spells CASSVAGPSDTQYF. The CDR3, as DNA: TGTGCCAGCAGCGTAGCGGGACCTTCAGATACGCAGTATTTC.

There are a few counts of this clone. The J gene is TRBJ2-2, the V gene TRBV5-5; 15 bases map to TRBD2. With V trimmed by 5 bases and J by 6 bases, 14 bases remained unmatched. Germline V gene lookup returns CDR1 SGHKS and CDR2 YYEKEE (reference sequence). The CDR3 spans 19 residues. The CDR3 region has the DNA TGTGCCAGCAGACCCGGACTAGCGGGAGGGAACCCACGCCCCGGGGAGCTGTTTTTT. Translated: CASRPGLAGGNPRPGELFF.

The genes are TRBV15 and TRBJ2-7; weak D call: TRBD2 (5 bases). Trimming left V 1 base short and J 5 bases short, with 15 bases between. This CDR3 region has 15 residues. The germline gives CDR1 LNHNV, CDR2 YYDKDF (reference sequence). In nucleotides, the CDR3 is TGTGCCACCAGCAGAGGAGGGAGCTTGTTGAACGAGCAGTACTTC. Amino acids: CATSRGGSLLNEQYF.

The chain has TRBV7-9 and TRBJ2-6; D is undetermined. The CDR3 is made up of 15 amino acids. V was shortened by 5 bases and J by 12 bases, with 20 bases between the two germline ends. The V gene's germline CDR1 is SEHNR and CDR2 FQNEAQ (reference sequence). CDR3 sequence (DNA): TGTGCCAGCAGCGCCAGACGTTTGGGCACACCCGTCCTGACTTTC. It translates to CASSARRLGTPVLTF.

A note on this clone: This may be a read error: a much more frequent sequence differs by one nucleotide. The CDR3 coding sequence is TGTGCCAGAAGCTTGACTTCGCGGAGACAAGAGATCCAGTACTTC. As protein: CARSLTSRRQEIQYF. The rearrangement joins TRBV5-3 to TRBJ2-5, with D unclear. TRBV5-3 is marked as an open reading frame, function uncertain. This CDR3 is built from 15 residues.

This chain uses TRBV7-9 with TRBJ2-7; TRBD1 aligns across 12 bases. This CDR3 region has 16 residues. After removal of 0 bases from V and 4 bases from J, the junction contained 4 bases not matched to a gene. Germline assignment: CDR1 SEHNR and CDR2 FQNEAQ (reference sequence). CDR3 DNA: TGTGCCAGCAGCTTAGCAGGGACAGGGGGCTGGTACGAGCAGTACTTC. This translates into CASSLAGTGGWYEQYF.

Notes on this clone: This sequence is one base from a far larger clone and is likely a read error. CDR3 nucleotides: TGTACCAGCAGCAAAGTTGACAACACTGAAGCTTTCTTT. Protein sequence: CTSSKVDNTEAFF. This sequence joins TRBV21-1 and TRBJ1-1. TRBV21-1 has pseudogene status. The CDR3 has 13 residues.

In this sample, this clone turned up once. This chain links TRBV28 with TRBJ1-2, with 8 bases fitting TRBD1. Germline V CDR1 and CDR2: MDHEN, SYDVKM. The CDR3 runs 15 residues. Trimming removed 6 bases from V and 4 bases from J; junction bases left unmatched: 10. CDR3 DNA: TGTGCCAGCAGCCCATTCGACAGGGGAACCTATGGCTACACCTTC. As protein: CASSPFDRGTYGYTF.

The J gene is TRBJ2-2, the V gene TRBV2; no clear D gene. The germline CDR1 and CDR2 sequences are SNHLY and FYNNEI. The V end was cut by 8 bases, the J end by 0 bases, with 10 bases between. The CDR3 totals 14 residues. The CDR3 reads CASRMGANTGELFF. CDR3 sequence (DNA): TGTGCCAGCCGCATGGGCGCGAACACCGGGGAGCTGTTTTTT.